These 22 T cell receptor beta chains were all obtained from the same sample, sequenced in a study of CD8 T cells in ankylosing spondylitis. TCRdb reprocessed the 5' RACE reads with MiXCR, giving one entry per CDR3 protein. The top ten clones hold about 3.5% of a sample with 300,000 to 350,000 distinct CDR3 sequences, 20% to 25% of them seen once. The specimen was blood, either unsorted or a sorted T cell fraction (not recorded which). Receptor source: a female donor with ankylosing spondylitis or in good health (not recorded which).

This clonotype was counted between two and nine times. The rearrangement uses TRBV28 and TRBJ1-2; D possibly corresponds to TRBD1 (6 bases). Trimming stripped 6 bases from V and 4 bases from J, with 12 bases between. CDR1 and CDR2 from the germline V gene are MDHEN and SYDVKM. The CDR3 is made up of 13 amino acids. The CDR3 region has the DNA TGTGCCAGCAGGCTCCTGACAGGCTATGGCTACACCTTC. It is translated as CASRLLTGYGYTF.

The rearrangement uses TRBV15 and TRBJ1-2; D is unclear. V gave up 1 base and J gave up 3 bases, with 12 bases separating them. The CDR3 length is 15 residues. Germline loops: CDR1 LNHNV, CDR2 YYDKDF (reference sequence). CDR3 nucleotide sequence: TGTGCCACCAGCAGAGGCCAGGAGGCCGACTATGGCTACACCTTC. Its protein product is CATSRGQEADYGYTF. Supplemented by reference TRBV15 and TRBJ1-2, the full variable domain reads DAMVIQNPRYQVTQFGKPVTLSCSQTLNHNVMYWYQQKSSQAPKLLFHYYDKDFNNEADTPDNFQSRRPNTSFCFLDIRSPGLGDTAMYLCATSRGQEADYGYTFGSGTRLTVV.

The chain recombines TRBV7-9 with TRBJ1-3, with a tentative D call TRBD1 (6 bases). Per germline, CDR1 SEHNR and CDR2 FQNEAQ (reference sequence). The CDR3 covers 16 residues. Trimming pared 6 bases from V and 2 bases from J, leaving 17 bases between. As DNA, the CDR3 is TGTGCCAGCAGTAGCCAAGGGGACATGGCTGGAAACACCATATATTTT. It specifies CASSSQGDMAGNTIYF.

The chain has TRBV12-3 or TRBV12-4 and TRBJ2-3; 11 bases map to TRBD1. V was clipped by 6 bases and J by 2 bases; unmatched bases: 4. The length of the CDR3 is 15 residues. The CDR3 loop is CASRLDRGLTDTQYF. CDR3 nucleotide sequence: TGTGCCAGCAGGCTGGACAGGGGGCTCACAGATACGCAGTATTTT.

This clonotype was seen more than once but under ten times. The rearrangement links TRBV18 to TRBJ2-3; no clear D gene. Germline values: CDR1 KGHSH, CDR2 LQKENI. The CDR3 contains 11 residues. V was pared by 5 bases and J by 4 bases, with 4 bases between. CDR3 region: CASSGADTQYF. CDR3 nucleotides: TGTGCCAGCTCAGGGGCAGATACGCAGTATTTT.

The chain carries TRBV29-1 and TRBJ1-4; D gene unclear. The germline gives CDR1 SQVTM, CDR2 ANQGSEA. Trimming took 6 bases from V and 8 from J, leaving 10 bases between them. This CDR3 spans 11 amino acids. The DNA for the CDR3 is TGCAGCGTCCAAGGTGGGGAAAAACTGTTTTTT. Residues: CSVQGGEKLFF.

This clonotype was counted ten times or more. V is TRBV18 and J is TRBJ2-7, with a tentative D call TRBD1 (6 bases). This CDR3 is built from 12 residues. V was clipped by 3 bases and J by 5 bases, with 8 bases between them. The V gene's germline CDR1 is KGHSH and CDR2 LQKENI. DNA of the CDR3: TGTGCCAGCTCACCCCAGGGGAACGAGCAGTACTTC. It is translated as CASSPQGNEQYF.

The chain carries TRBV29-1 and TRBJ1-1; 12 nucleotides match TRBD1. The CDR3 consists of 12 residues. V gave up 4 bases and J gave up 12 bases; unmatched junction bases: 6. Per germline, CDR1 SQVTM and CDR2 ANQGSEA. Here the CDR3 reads CSVAGTGGRTFF. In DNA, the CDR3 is TGCAGCGTTGCCGGGACAGGGGGCCGGACTTTCTTT.

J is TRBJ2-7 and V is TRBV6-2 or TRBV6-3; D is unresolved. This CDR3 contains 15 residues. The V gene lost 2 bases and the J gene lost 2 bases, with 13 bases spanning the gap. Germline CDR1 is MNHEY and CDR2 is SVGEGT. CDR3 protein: CASSYNERETYEQYF. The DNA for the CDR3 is TGTGCCAGCAGTTACAATGAGAGAGAAACCTACGAGCAGTACTTC.

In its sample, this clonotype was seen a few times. CDR3 in amino acids: CASSFGQGIGELFF. CDR3 DNA: TGTGCCAGCAGCTTTGGACAGGGAATCGGGGAGCTGTTTTTT. The V call is TRBV5-5, the J call TRBJ2-2; 8 bases line up with TRBD1. The CDR3 sequence is 14 residues long. J lost 7 bases, V lost 2 bases, and 4 bases had no gene match. From germline, CDR1 is SGHKS and CDR2 YYEKEE (reference sequence). The variable domain in full, with the rest retrieved from reference TRBV5-5 and TRBJ2-2, is DAGVTQSPTHLIKTRGQQVTLRCSPISGHKSVSWYQQVLGQGPQFIFQYYEKEERGRGNFPDRFSARQFPNYSSELNVNALLLGDSALYLCASSFGQGIGELFFGEGSRLTVL.

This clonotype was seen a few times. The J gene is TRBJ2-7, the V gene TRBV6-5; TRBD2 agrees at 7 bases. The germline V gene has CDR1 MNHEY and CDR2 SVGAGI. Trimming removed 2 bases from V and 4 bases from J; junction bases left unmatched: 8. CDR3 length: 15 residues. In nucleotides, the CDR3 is TGTGCCAGCAGTTACCCACCCGGGGGGAAGTACGAGCAGTACTTC. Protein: CASSYPPGGKYEQYF.

CDR3 protein: CASSWGRSYEQYF. DNA for the CDR3: TGCGCCAGCAGCTGGGGCCGCTCCTACGAGCAGTACTTC. V gene TRBV5-1 combines with J gene TRBJ2-7; a weak D match, TRBD1 (5 bases). Germline-derived CDR1 and CDR2 are SGHRS and YFSETQ. There are 13 residues in the CDR3. Trimming took 3 bases from V and 0 from J, leaving 7 bases between them.

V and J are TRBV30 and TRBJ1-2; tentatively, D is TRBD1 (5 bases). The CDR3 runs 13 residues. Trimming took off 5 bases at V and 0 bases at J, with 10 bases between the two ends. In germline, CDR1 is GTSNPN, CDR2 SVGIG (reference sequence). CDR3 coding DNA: TGTGCCTGGGGGACGAGGCCTAACTATGGCTACACCTTC. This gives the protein CAWGTRPNYGYTF.

This CDR3 reads CASSTGTSSLAQYF. CDR3 bases: TGCGCCAGCAGCACCGGGACTAGCTCCTTGGCGCAGTACTTC. The chain joins TRBV5-1 to TRBJ2-7; 9 nucleotides match TRBD2. There are 14 residues in the CDR3. J gave up 9 bases and V 4 bases, and 11 bases lay outside the gene matches. Germline V gene lookup returns CDR1 SGHRS and CDR2 YFSETQ.

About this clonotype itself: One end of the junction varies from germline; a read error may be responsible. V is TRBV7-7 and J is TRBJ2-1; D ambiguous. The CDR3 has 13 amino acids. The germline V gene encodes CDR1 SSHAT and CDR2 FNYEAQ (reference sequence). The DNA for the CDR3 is TGTGCTAGCAGCGAAAGACTGGCCAATGAGCAGTTCTTC. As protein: CASSERLANEQFF.

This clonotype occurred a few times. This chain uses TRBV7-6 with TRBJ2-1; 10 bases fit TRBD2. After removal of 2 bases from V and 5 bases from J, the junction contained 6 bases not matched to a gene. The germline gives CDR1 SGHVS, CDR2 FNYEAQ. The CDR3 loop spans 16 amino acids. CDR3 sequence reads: CASSLLLAGPDNEQFF. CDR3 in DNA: TGTGCCAGCAGCTTATTACTAGCGGGGCCAGACAATGAGCAGTTCTTC.

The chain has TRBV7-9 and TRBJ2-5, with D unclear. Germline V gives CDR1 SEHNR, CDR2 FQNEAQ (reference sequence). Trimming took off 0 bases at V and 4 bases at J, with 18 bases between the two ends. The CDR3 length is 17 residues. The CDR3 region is CASSLAPSRLIGETQYF. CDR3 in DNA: TGTGCCAGCAGCTTAGCCCCTTCACGCCTTATAGGAGAGACCCAGTACTTC.

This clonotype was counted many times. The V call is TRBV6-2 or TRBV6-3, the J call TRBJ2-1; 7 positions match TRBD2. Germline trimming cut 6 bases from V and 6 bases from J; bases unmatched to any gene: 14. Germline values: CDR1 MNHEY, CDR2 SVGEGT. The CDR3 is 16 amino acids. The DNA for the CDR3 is TGTGCCAGCAGACGTGGGTGGGGGGAGGGCCGCAATGAGCAGTTCTTC. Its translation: CASRRGWGEGRNEQFF.

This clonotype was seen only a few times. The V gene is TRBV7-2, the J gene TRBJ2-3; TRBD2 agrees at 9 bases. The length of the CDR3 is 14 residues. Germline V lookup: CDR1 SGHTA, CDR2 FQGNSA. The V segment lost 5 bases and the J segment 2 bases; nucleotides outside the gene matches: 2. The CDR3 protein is CASSRTSVTDTQYF. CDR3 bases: TGTGCCAGCAGCCGGACTAGCGTCACAGATACGCAGTATTTT. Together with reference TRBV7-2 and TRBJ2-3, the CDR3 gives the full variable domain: GAGVSQSPSNKVTEKGKDVELRCDPISGHTALYWYRQSLGQGLEFLIYFQGNSAPDKSGLPSDRFSAERTGGSVSTLTIQRTQQEDSAVYLCASSRTSVTDTQYFGPGTRLTVL.

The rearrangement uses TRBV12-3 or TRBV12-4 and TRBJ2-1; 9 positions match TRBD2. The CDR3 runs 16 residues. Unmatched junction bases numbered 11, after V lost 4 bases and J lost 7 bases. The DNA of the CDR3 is TGTGCCAGCAGTTCCTCGGGACTAGCAGCCCAAAATGAGCAGTTCTTC. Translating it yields CASSSSGLAAQNEQFF.

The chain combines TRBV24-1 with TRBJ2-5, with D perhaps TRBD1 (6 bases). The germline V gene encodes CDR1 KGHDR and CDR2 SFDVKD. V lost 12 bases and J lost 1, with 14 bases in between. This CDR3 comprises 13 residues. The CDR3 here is CAVGQGPQETQYF. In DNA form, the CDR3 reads TGTGCCGTAGGCCAGGGGCCCCAAGAGACCCAGTACTTC.

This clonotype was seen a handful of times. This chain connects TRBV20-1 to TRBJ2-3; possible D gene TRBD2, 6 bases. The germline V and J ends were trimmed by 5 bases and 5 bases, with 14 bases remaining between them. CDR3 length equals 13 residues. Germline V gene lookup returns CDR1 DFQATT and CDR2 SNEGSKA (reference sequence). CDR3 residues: CSAPLQRVDTQYF. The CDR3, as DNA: TGCAGTGCTCCACTCCAGCGGGTAGATACGCAGTATTTT.